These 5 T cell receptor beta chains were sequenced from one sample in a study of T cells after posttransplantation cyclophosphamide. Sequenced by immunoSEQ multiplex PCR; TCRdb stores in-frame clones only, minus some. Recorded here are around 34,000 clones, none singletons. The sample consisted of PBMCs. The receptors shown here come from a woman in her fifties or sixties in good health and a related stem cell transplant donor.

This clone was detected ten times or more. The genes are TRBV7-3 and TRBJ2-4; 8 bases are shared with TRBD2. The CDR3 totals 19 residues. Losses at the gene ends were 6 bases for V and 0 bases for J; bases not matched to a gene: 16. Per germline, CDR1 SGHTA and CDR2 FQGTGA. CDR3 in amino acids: CASRRFLAGGGVAKNIQYF. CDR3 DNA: TGTGCCAGCAGAAGATTCCTAGCGGGCGGTGGGGTAGCCAAAAACATTCAGTACTTC.

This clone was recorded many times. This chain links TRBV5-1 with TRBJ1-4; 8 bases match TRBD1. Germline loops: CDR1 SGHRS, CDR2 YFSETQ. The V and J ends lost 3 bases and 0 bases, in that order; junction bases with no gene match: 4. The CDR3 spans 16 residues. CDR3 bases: TGCGCCAGCAGCTCGACAGGGGACGCAACTAATGAAAAACTGTTTTTT. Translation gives CASSSTGDATNEKLFF.

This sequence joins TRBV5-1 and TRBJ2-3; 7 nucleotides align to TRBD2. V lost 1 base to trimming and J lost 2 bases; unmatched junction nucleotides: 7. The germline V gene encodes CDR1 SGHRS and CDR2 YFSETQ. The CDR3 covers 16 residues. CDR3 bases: TGCGCCAGCAGCTTGAACTCCGGGACTATCACAGATACGCAGTATTTT. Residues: CASSLNSGTITDTQYF.

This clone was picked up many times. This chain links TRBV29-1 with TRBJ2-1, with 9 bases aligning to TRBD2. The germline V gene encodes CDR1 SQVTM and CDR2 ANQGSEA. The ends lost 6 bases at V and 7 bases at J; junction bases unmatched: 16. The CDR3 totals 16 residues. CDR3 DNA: TGCAGCGTCAAGGGGGCGGGAGGGACCCACCCGAATGAGCAGTTCTTC. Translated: CSVKGAGGTHPNEQFF.

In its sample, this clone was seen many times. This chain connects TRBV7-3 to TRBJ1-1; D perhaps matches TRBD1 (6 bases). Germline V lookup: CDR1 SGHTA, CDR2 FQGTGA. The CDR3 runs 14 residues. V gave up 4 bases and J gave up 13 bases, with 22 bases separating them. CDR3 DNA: TGTGCCAGCAGCTACCTGACAGGCGGCGCAGGGGATTTCTTT. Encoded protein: CASSYLTGGAGDFF.